This T cell receptor beta chain was captured by sequencing in a study of T-cell memory formation after mild COVID-19. Background on the study: Most TCR clusters belonged to a single donor. Findings and caveats of the study: Some responding clones appeared in pre-infection memory, suggesting cross-reactive memory joined. Among contracting clones, CD4+ were mainly CM/EM and CD8+ enriched in EMRA.

There are a few counts of this clonotype. What it recognizes is unknown. CDR3 length: 12 amino acids. Between the trimmed V and J ends, which lost 5 bases and 8 bases, there was a span of 12 bases. Germline CDR1 and CDR2: SGHKS and YYEKEE (reference sequence). 5'RACE, which relied on constant-segment primers, yielded TCR alpha and TCR beta cDNA libraries carrying sample barcodes and UMIs. TCRdb reanalysed the 5' RACE reads using MiXCR and keeps one entry per CDR3 protein. Among hundreds of thousands of distinct CDR3 sequences listed, roughly 24% were seen once. The chain combines TRBV5-5 with TRBJ2-3; D is perhaps TRBD1 (6 bases). The origin of this receptor is an adult woman who had mild COVID-19 (a few samples of this study predate the infection). Cell type and time point are not known. The sample was PBMCs or a T cell subset sorted from them (not recorded which). This CDR3 reads CASSQQGSTQYF. CDR3 DNA: TGTGCCAGCAGTCAACAGGGAAGTACGCAGTATTTT.